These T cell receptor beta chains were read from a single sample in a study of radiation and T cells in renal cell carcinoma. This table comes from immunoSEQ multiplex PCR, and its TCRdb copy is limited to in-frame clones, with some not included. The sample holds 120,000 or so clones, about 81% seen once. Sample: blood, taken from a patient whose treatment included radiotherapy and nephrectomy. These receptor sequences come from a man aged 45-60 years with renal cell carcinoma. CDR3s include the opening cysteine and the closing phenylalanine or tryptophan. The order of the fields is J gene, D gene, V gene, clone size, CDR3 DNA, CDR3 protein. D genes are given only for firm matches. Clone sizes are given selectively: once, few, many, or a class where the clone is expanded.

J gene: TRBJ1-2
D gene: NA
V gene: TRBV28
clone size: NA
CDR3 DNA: TGTGCCAGCAGTTTACAGGGTGTTGATGGCTACACCTTC
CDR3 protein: CASSLQGVDGYTF

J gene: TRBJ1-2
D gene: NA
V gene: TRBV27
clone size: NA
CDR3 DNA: TGTGCCAGCAGTCAACACGACTCAATTGGCTACACCTTC
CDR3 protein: CASSQHDSIGYTF

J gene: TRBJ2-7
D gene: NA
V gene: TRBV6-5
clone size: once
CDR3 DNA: TGTGCCAGTGCCGAAAGGCACTCCTACGAGCAGTACTTC
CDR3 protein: CASAERHSYEQYF

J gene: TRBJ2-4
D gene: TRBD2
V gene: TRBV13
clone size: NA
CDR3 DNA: TGTGCCAGCAGCTTAGTATCTGCGGGGGGGCGGAACATTCAGTACTTC
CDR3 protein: CASSLVSAGGRNIQYF

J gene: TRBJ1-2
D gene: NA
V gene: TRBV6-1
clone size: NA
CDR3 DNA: TGTGCCAGCGACCCGTCAAGTCCGCCGCCGGGCTACACCTTC
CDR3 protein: CASDPSSPPPGYTF

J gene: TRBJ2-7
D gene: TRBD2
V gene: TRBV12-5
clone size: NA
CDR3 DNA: TGTGCTAGTGGCCAACTAGCGGGGAGCGCCTACGAGCAGTACTTC
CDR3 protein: CASGQLAGSAYEQYF

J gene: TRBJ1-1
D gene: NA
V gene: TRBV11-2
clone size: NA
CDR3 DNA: TGTGCCAGCAAGCCCCCGGGCAAAAACACTGAAGCTTTCTTT
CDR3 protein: CASKPPGKNTEAFF

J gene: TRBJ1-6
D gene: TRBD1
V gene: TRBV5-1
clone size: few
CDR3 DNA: TGCGCCAGCAGCTTGGGACAGGGGGACTCACCCCTCCACTTT
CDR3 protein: CASSLGQGDSPLHF

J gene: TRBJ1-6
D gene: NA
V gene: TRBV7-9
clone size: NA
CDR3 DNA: TGTGCCAGCAGCCTCCGGCAGAGTAATTCACCCCTCCACTTT
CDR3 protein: CASSLRQSNSPLHF

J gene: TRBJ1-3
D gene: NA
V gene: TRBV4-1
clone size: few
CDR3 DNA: TGCGCCAGCAGCCAAGATCCCCCTTCGAGCTTGGGAAACACCATATATTTT
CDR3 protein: CASSQDPPSSLGNTIYF

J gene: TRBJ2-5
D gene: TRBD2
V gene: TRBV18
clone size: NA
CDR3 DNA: TGTGCCAGCTCACCGGGACTACGAGGCGAAGAGACCCAGTACTTC
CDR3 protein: CASSPGLRGEETQYF

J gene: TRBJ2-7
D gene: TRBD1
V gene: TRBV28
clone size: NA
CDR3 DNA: TGTGCCAGCAGCCCTCCGGGACAGCGGTACGAGCAGTACTTC
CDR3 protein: CASSPPGQRYEQYF

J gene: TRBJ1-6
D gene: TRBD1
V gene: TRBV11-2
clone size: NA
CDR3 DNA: TGTGCCAGCAGCCCGGGGACAGGGAATGAACCCCTCCACTTT
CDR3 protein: CASSPGTGNEPLHF

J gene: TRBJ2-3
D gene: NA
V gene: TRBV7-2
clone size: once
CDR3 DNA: TGTGCCAGCAGCCCAAGGGACTTCCTTTGGGGAGATACGCAGTATTTT
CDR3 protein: CASSPRDFLWGDTQYF

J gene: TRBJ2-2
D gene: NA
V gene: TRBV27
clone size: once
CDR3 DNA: TGTGCCAGCAAATGGCTCCGAAAGAACACCGGGGAGCTGTTTTTT
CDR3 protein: CASKWLRKNTGELFF

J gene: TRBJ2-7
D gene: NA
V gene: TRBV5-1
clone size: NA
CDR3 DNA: TGCGCCAGCAGCTTAGGGGCCCCTACCTACGAGCAGTACTTC
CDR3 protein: CASSLGAPTYEQYF

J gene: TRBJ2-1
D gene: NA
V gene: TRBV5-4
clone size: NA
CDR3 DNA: TGTGCCAGCAGCCCCGCGGGACGAAGAGACAATGAGCAGTTCTTC
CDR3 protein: CASSPAGRRDNEQFF

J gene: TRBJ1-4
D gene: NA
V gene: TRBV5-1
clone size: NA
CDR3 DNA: TGCGCCAGCAGCTTGGACCCTGACAGGCTAAATGAAAAACTGTTTTTT
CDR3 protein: CASSLDPDRLNEKLFF

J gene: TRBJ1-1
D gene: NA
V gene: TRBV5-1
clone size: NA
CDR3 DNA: TGCGCCAGCAGCTTGGTTGGTCAGACGAACACTGAAGCTTTCTTT
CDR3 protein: CASSLVGQTNTEAFF

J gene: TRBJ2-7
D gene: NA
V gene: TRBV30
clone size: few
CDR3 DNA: TGTGCCTGGAACCCCGGGCCCTACGAGCAGTACTTC
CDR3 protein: CAWNPGPYEQYF

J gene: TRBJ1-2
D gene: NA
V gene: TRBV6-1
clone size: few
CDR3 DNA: TGTGCCAGCACCGAAAGCCTTTCGCAGGGAGGAGGCTACACCTTC
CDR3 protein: CASTESLSQGGGYTF

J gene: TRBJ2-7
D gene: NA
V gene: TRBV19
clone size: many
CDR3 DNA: TGTGCCAGTAGTGTGATGCGAGGGGACTACGAGCAGTACTTC
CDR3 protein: CASSVMRGDYEQYF

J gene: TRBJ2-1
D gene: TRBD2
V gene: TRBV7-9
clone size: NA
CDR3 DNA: TGTGCCAGCAGCTTATCCGCCGTTATCTGGGAGGGTGAGCAGTTCTTC
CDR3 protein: CASSLSAVIWEGEQFF

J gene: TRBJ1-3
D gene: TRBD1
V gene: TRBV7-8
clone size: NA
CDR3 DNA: TGTGCCAGCAGCTATGGGACAGGGTGGGGAAACACCATATATTTT
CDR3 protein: CASSYGTGWGNTIYF

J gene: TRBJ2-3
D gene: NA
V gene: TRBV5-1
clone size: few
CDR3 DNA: TGCGCCAGCAGCCAGACTGGCGGGATGGGGCCGGATACGCAGTATTTT
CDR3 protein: CASSQTGGMGPDTQYF

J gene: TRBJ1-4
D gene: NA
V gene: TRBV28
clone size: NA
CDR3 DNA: TGTGCCAGCAGTTTCCGGCAGGGTATCCCCTCAACTAATGAAAAACTGTTTTTT
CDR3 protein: CASSFRQGIPSTNEKLFF

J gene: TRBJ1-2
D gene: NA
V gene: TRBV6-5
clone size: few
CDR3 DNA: TGTGCCACCCGCACACAGGGATTTGGCTACACCTTC
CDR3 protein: CATRTQGFGYTF

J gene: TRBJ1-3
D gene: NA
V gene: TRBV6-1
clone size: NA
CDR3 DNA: TGTGCCAGCAGTGAGACTTTATTCTCCGGAAACACCATATATTTT
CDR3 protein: CASSETLFSGNTIYF

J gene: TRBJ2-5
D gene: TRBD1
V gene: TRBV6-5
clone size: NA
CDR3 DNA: TGTGCCAGCAGAGCAGGGGGCGGAGAGACCCAGTACTTC
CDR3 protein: CASRAGGGETQYF

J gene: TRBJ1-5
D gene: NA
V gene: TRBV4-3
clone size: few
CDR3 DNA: TGCGCCAGCAGCCTAACGACAGGCAGCAATCAGCCCCAGCATTTT
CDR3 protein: CASSLTTGSNQPQHF

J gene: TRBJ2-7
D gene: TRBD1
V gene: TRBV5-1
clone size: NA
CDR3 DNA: TGCGCCAGCAGCTTGGACAGGGGGAACGAGCAGTACTTC
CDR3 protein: CASSLDRGNEQYF

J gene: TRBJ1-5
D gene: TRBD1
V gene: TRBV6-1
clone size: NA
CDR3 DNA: TGTGCCAGCAGTGGGGACAGGGATCAGCCCCAGCATTTT
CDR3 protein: CASSGDRDQPQHF

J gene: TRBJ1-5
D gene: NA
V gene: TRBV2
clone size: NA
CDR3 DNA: TGTGCCAGTCGGGTGCGGGGGGGCAATCAGCCCCAGCATTTT
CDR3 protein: CASRVRGGNQPQHF

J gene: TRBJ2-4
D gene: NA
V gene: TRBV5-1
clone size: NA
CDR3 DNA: TGCGCCAGCAGCACCAAGGCAGGGGAAGACAAAAACATTCAGTACTTC
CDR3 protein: CASSTKAGEDKNIQYF

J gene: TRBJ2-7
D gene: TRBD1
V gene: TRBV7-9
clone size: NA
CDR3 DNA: TGTGCCAGCAGGCCCGGGACAGGGTTCGAGCAGTACTTC
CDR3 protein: CASRPGTGFEQYF